The 15 T cell receptor beta chains below come from one sample, sequenced in a study of blood T cell repertoires in COVID-19. The data were produced by immunoSEQ multiplex PCR, yet TCRdb's version contains in-frame clones alone and is incomplete. The data contain 100,000 to 150,000 clones, 75% to 90% of them singletons. Specimen: PBMCs or T cells enriched from blood (not recorded which). Receptors originate from a woman in her forties or fifties who had recovered from COVID-19.

The chain employs TRBV28 and TRBJ2-2; TRBD1 aligns across 7 bases. This CDR3 is built from 14 residues. Germline-derived CDR1 and CDR2 are MDHEN and SYDVKM. V lost 8 bases, J lost 3 bases, and 6 bases stayed unmatched. The CDR3 loop reads CASGRGGDTGELFF. CDR3 in DNA: TGTGCCAGCGGACGAGGGGGCGACACCGGGGAGCTGTTTTTT.

The chain joins TRBV6-5 to TRBJ2-7; tentatively, D is TRBD1 (5 bases). Trimming cost V 5 bases and J 2 bases, with 16 bases left between them. In germline, CDR1 is MNHEY, CDR2 SVGAGI. The CDR3 covers 15 residues. CDR3 sequence: CASSPRQSKAYEQYF. CDR3 coding DNA: TGTGCCAGCAGTCCCCGACAGTCAAAGGCCTACGAGCAGTACTTC.

The rearrangement uses TRBV5-7 and TRBJ2-3, with D maybe TRBD1 (5 bases). TRBV5-7 is annotated as an ORF whose role is uncertain. The CDR3 covers 17 residues. The ends were cut back, 3 bases at V and 0 bases at J, with 17 bases in the middle. CDR3 protein: CASSYARQRASTDTQYF. CDR3 nucleotide sequence: TGTGCCAGCAGCTACGCTCGACAGAGAGCGAGCACAGATACGCAGTATTTT.

This chain uses TRBV7-9 with TRBJ1-4, with 9 bases identical to TRBD1. The CDR3 runs to 15 residues. The germline V gene encodes CDR1 SEHNR and CDR2 FQNEAQ (reference sequence). V shed 4 bases and J 8 bases; nucleotides not matched to a gene: 8. The CDR3 coding sequence is TGTGCCAGCAGCTCTCATAGGACAGGGGAGGAAAAACTGTTTTTT. This codes for CASSSHRTGEEKLFF.

This rearrangement joins TRBV14 to TRBJ1-1, with 7 bases matching TRBD1. J gave up 0 bases and V 0 bases, and 7 bases lay outside the gene matches. The CDR3 runs to 17 residues. Germline loops: CDR1 SGHDN, CDR2 FVKESK. CDR3 residues: CASSQDQTGLVNTEAFF. Written as DNA, the CDR3 is TGTGCCAGCAGCCAAGATCAGACAGGGTTAGTGAACACTGAAGCTTTCTTT. The complete variable domain, with remaining parts taken from reference TRBV14 and TRBJ1-1, reads EAGVTQFPSHSVIEKGQTVTLRCDPISGHDNLYWYRRVMGKEIKFLLHFVKESKQDESGMPNNRFLAERTGGTYSTLKVQPAELEDSGVYFCASSQDQTGLVNTEAFFGQGTRLTVV.

The chain has TRBV14 and TRBJ2-3, with TRBD2 as a possible D gene (6 bases). In germline, CDR1 is SGHDN, CDR2 FVKESK. The CDR3 totals 14 residues. Trimming took 5 bases from V and 5 from J, leaving 14 bases between them. CDR3 nucleotides: TGTGCCAGCAGCAACGGCAGGAGGGGAGATACGCAGTATTTT. As protein: CASSNGRRGDTQYF.

This sequence joins TRBV18 and TRBJ1-1, with 7 bases fitting TRBD1. The CDR3 covers 14 residues. CDR1 is KGHSH, CDR2 LQKENI, per germline. With 3 bases clipped from V and 8 bases from J, the junction kept 9 bases outside the gene matches. The CDR3: CASSPGQPLREAFF. CDR3 DNA: TGTGCCAGCTCACCGGGACAGCCACTCCGAGAAGCTTTCTTT.

The V and J genes are TRBV19 and TRBJ1-1; TRBD1 is a possible D gene (6 bases). V was cut by 7 bases and J by 0 bases, with 15 bases left in between. Germline V gene sequence: CDR1 LNHDA, CDR2 SQIVND (reference sequence). The CDR3 extends over 15 amino acids. CDR3 residues: CASTPPDRLNTEAFF. As DNA, the CDR3 is TGTGCCAGTACCCCACCGGACAGACTGAACACTGAAGCTTTCTTT.

The chain combines TRBV5-4 with TRBJ1-1; 7 bases align to TRBD1. This CDR3 is built from 14 residues. The V gene end was trimmed by 3 bases and the J gene end by 0 bases; junction bases not matched to a gene: 2. Germline V gene lookup returns CDR1 SGHNT and CDR2 YYREEE (reference sequence). The CDR3 region has the DNA TGTGCCAGCAGCTCGGGACAGATGAACACTGAAGCTTTCTTT. Amino acid sequence: CASSSGQMNTEAFF. Full variable domain (rest looked up from reference TRBV5-4 and TRBJ1-1): ETGVTQSPTHLIKTRGQQVTLRCSSQSGHNTVSWYQQALGQGPQFIFQYYREEENGRGNFPPRFSGLQFPNYSSELNVNALELDDSALYLCASSSGQMNTEAFFGQGTRLTVV.

CDR3: CASSPDRPIYGYTF. The CDR3 DNA is TGTGCCAGCAGCCCGGACAGACCAATCTATGGCTACACCTTC. The V and J genes are TRBV9 and TRBJ1-2; a possible D gene is TRBD1 (6 bases). CDR1 is SGDLS, CDR2 YYNGEE, per germline. The CDR3 covers 14 residues. V was cut by 4 bases and J by 4 bases, with 14 bases left in between.

The chain links TRBV18 to TRBJ2-5, with 7 positions matching TRBD1. In germline, CDR1 is KGHSH, CDR2 LQKENI. CDR3 length: 19 amino acids. With V trimmed by 3 bases and J by 2 bases, 18 bases remained unmatched. Written as DNA, the CDR3 is TGTGCCAGCTCACCTCTGGGGCCGGCGCAGGGGGAGCAGCAAGAGACCCAGTACTTC. It yields the protein CASSPLGPAQGEQQETQYF.

This rearrangement joins TRBV7-9 to TRBJ2-7; 10 bases are a match to TRBD1. The CDR3 is 15 residues long. V was pared by 5 bases and J by 5 bases, with 9 bases of the junction left unmatched. The germline CDR1 and CDR2 sequences are SEHNR and FQNEAQ (reference sequence). This CDR3 reads CASSDGQGVRDEQYF. As DNA, the CDR3 is TGTGCCAGCAGCGATGGACAGGGGGTCCGCGACGAGCAGTACTTC.

The CDR3 region has the DNA TGTGCCAGCAGCCAAGGACAGGGGCGGAGACAGGATGAAGCTTTCTTT. It is translated as CASSQGQGRRQDEAFF. J is TRBJ1-1 and V is TRBV5-6, with 9 nucleotides matching TRBD1. The germline V gene has CDR1 SGHDT and CDR2 YYEEEE. The CDR3 has 16 residues. The V and J ends lost 4 bases and 7 bases, in that order; junction bases with no gene match: 14.

Comments on this clone: Other nucleotide sequences from this sample produce the same CDR3. The rearrangement joins TRBV4-1 to TRBJ2-7, with TRBD1 identical over 9 bases. Germline lookup yields CDR1 MGHRA and CDR2 YSYEKL. V lost 9 bases and J lost 4; bases outside the gene matches: 10. The CDR3 is 14 amino acids. The CDR3 spells CASKPGQGSYEQYF. In DNA form, the CDR3 reads TGCGCCAGTAAACCGGGACAGGGATCGTACGAGCAGTACTTC.

This chain links TRBV2 with TRBJ1-2; 9 bases map to TRBD1. Germline V CDR1 and CDR2: SNHLY, FYNNEI. The CDR3 is made up of 14 amino acids. V lost 5 bases to trimming and J lost 5 bases; unmatched junction nucleotides: 6. In DNA, the CDR3 is TGTGCCAGCAGTTGGGAGACAGGGGGATATGGCTACACCTTC. The encoded protein is CASSWETGGYGYTF.